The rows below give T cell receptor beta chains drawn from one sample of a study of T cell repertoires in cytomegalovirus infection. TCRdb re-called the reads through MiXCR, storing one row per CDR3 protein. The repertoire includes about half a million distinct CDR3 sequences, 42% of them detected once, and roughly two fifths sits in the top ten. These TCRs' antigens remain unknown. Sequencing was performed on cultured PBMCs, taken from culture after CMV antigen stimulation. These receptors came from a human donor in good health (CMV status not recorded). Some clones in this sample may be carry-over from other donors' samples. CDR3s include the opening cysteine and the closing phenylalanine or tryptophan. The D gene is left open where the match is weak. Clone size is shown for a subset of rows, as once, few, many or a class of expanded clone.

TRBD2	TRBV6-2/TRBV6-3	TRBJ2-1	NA	TGTGCCAGCAGCCTAGCGGGAGGACGTGCCAAGTTCTTC	CASSLAGGRAKFF
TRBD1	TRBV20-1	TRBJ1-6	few	TGCAGTGCTAGCCGGGACAGAGGAGATAATTCACCCCTCCACTTT	CSASRDRGDNSPLHF
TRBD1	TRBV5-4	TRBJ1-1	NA	TGTGCCAGCAGCGAGTGGGACAGGAACACTGAAGCTTTCTTT	CASSEWDRNTEAFF
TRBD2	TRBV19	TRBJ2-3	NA	TGTGCCAGTAGTGCAGCGGGACTAGCGCAGGGGCAAGATACGCAGTATTTT	CASSAAGLAQGQDTQYF
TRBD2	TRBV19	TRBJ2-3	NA	TGTGCCAGTAGTATGGCGGGGGATGGCACAGATACGCAGTATTTT	CASSMAGDGTDTQYF
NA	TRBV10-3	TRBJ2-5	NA	TGTGCCATCAGTGAGTCGCAGGGACGGGAGACCCAGTACTTC	CAISESQGRETQYF
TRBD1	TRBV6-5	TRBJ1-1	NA	TGTGCCAGCTACGGGGTAGGGGGCGGCACTGAAGCTTTCTTT	CASYGVGGGTEAFF
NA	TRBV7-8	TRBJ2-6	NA	TGTGCCAGCAGCTTAGCGGGATTGGCTAACTCTGGGGCCAACGTCCTGACTTTC	CASSLAGLANSGANVLTF
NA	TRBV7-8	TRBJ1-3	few	TGTGCCAGCAGCTTTGGGCCGCCCGGCTCTGGAAACACCATATATTTT	CASSFGPPGSGNTIYF
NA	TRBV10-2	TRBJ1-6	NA	TGCGCCAGCAGAGGGGATCGTACCCTCCACTTT	CASRGDRTLHF
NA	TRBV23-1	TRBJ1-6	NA	TGCGCCAGCAGTCAATCGGCCCCAATTGATTATAATTCACCCCTCCACTTT	CASSQSAPIDYNSPLHF
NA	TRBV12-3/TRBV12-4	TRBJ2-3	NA	TGTGCCAGCAGGCGGGACCTTTCTGATACGCAGTATTTT	CASRRDLSDTQYF
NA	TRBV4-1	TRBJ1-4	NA	TGCGCCAGCAGCCAAGCTTCGGCGGGGATTAATGAAAAACTGTTTTTT	CASSQASAGINEKLFF
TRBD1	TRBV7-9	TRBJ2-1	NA	TGTGCCAGCAGCTTAGTGGGACAGAACAATGAGCAGTTCTTC	CASSLVGQNNEQFF
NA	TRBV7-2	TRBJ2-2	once	TGTGCCAGCAGCTCTCGGGTGCCCGGGGAGCTGTTTTTT	CASSSRVPGELFF
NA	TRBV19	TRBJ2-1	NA	TGTGCCAGTAGTATAGCAGAGAACAATGAGCAGTTCTTC	CASSIAENNEQFF
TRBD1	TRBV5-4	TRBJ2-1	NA	TGTGCCAGCAGCCGTACCGGGACAGGGTCCCATGAGCAGTTCTTC	CASSRTGTGSHEQFF
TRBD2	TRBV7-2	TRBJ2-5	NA	TGTGCCAGCAGCTACTCACCAGATAGCGGGGGAGGTGAGACCCAGTACTTC	CASSYSPDSGGGETQYF
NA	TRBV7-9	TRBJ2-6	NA	TGTGCCAGCAGCGCCAGGGGTTCTGGGGCCAACGTCCTGACTTTC	CASSARGSGANVLTF
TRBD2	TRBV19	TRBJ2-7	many	TGTGCCAGTAGTCTCTCCTCTAGCGGGAGCGGGTCCTACGAGCAGTACTTC	CASSLSSSGSGSYEQYF
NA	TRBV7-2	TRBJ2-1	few	TGTGCCAGCAGCTTAGATCGGCCTCTTGGAACCTCCTACAATGAGCAGTTCTTC	CASSLDRPLGTSYNEQFF
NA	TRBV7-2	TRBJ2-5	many	TGTGCCAGCAGCTCCACTAGCAACCAAGAGACCCAGTACTTC	CASSSTSNQETQYF
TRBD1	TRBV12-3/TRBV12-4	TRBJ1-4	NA	TGTGCCAGCACCAACCGGGACAGGGAAGAAAAACTGTTTTTT	CASTNRDREEKLFF
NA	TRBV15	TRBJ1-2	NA	TGTGCCACCAGCAGAGATAATGCGGGAGTCTATGGCTACACCTTC	CATSRDNAGVYGYTF
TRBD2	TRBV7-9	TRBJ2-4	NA	TGTGCCAGCAGCGAAGCGGGGGGGCTTAACATTCAGTACTTC	CASSEAGGLNIQYF
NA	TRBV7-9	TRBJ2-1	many	TGTGCCAGCAGCTTGGCGGGGACATACAATGAGCAGTTCTTC	CASSLAGTYNEQFF
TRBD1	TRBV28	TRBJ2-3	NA	TGTGCCAGCAGTTTCCTCGGACAGGGTCAAACAGATACGCAGTATTTT	CASSFLGQGQTDTQYF
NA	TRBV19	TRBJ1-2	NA	TGTGCCAGTACCTACCAGGGGAACGGCTACACCTTC	CASTYQGNGYTF
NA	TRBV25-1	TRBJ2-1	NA	TGTGCCAGCAGTGAATCTCCCGTCCAGGGCGAGTACAATGAGCAGTTCTTC	CASSESPVQGEYNEQFF
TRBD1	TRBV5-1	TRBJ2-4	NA	TGCGCCAGCAGCCTGTTGGCCCGGGACAGGGGCCAAAACATTCAGTACTTC	CASSLLARDRGQNIQYF
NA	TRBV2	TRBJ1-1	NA	TGTGCCAGCAGTGATGAAACCATGAACACTGAAGCTTTCTTT	CASSDETMNTEAFF
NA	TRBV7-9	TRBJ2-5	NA	TGTGCCAGCAGGATAGGGACGGAAGAGACCCAGTACTTC	CASRIGTEETQYF
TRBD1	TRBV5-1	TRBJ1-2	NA	TGCGCCAGCAACCGGGACAGGGGACGTTATGGCTACACCTTC	CASNRDRGRYGYTF
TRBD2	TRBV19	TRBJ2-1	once	TGTGCCAGTAGTTTGGGGACAAGCCGAATTATAGCGGGGGTCTCCTACAATGAGCAGTTCTTC	CASSLGTSRIIAGVSYNEQFF
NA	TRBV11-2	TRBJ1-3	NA	TGTGCCAGCAGCTTACCCTGGACTCTCCGGGCGGGCGGAAACACCATATATTTT	CASSLPWTLRAGGNTIYF
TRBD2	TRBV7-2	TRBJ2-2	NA	TGTGCCAGCAGCTCTAGCGGGGTTACGAGTGGGGAGCTGTTTTTT	CASSSSGVTSGELFF
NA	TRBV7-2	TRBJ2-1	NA	TGTGCCAGCAGCTTCGGGACGCCTTCCTACAATGAGCAGTTCTTC	CASSFGTPSYNEQFF
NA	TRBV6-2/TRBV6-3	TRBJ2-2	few	TGTGCCAGCAGTACTCATAGTATCGGGGAGCTGTTTTTT	CASSTHSIGELFF
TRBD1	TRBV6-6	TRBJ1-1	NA	TGTGCCGCGGGACAGTCGAACACTGAAGCTTTCTTT	CAAGQSNTEAFF
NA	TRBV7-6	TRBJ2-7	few	TGTGCCAGCAGCCCCCCGGGTTCCAACGAGCAGTACTTC	CASSPPGSNEQYF
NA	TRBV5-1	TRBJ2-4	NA	TGCGCCAGCAGCTTGGAGGGGTTTGACAAAAACATTCAGTACTTC	CASSLEGFDKNIQYF
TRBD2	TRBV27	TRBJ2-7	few	TGTGCCAGCAGTTGGGGAGATAGCGGGAGAGTGTTCCCCTACGAGCAGTACTTC	CASSWGDSGRVFPYEQYF
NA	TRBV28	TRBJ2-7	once	TGTGCCAGCAGTTGGGCCCCCTTTCTCTACGAGCAGTACTTC	CASSWAPFLYEQYF
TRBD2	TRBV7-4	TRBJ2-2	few	TGTGCCAGCAGCTCCCCGGGACTAGCGGGGGAGAACACCGGGGAGCTGTTTTTT	CASSSPGLAGENTGELFF
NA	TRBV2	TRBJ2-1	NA	TGTGCCAGCAGTGATCTCGGACGGCCAGGGTACAATGAGCAGTTCTTC	CASSDLGRPGYNEQFF
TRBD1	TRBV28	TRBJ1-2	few	TGTGCCAGCTATACAGGGGGATATGGCTACACCTTC	CASYTGGYGYTF
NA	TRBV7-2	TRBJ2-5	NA	TGTGCCAGCAGCCCTCCGGGGATGCCTCGGGAGACCCAGTACTTC	CASSPPGMPRETQYF
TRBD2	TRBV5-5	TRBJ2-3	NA	TGTGCCAGCAGCTTGCTTGTGGGGGAGGGGTCGCAGTATTTT	CASSLLVGEGSQYF
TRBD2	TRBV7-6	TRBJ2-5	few	TGTGCCAGCAGCTTACGGGGAATAGCGGGACACCAAGAGACCCAGTACTTC	CASSLRGIAGHQETQYF
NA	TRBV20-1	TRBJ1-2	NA	TGCAGTGCTAGGGGTGTCTATGGCTACACCTTC	CSARGVYGYTF
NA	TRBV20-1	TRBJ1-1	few	TGCAGTGCTAGAAGGCGGAACACTGAAGCTTTCTTT	CSARRRNTEAFF
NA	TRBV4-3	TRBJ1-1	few	TGCGCCAGCAGCCAAGATATTATCAGGGGAATGAACACTGAAGCTTTCTTT	CASSQDIIRGMNTEAFF
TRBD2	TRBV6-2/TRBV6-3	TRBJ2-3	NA	TGTGCCAGCAGTTACTGGTTAGCGGGAGCCAAATCAGCAGATACGCAGTATTTT	CASSYWLAGAKSADTQYF